One and the same sample provided the 25 T cell receptor beta chains below, sequenced in a study of T cells in localized non-small cell lung cancer. Sequencing used immunoSEQ multiplex PCR; TCRdb keeps in-frame clones, though not all of them. The data show approximately 31,000 clones, about 90% seen once. Sequenced material: peripheral blood mononuclear cells, taken before any cancer treatment. Source of these receptors: a man aged 35 to 69 with stage III lung adenocarcinoma.

The J gene is TRBJ1-2, the V gene TRBV7-2; tentatively, D is TRBD1 (6 bases). CDR1 and CDR2 from the germline V gene are SGHTA and FQGNSA. The CDR3 length is 14 residues. V lost 5 bases, J lost 5 bases, and 15 bases lay in between. The CDR3 DNA follows: TGTGCCAGCAGCCCAATACAGGGTTGGTATGGCTACACCTTC. Translating it yields CASSPIQGWYGYTF. Drawing the rest from reference TRBV7-2 and TRBJ1-2, the complete variable domain is GAGVSQSPSNKVTEKGKDVELRCDPISGHTALYWYRQSLGQGLEFLIYFQGNSAPDKSGLPSDRFSAERTGGSVSTLTIQRTQQEDSAVYLCASSPIQGWYGYTFGSGTRLTVV.

For the CDR3, the DNA is TGTGCCAGCAGTGAGGGGACAGCTACAGATACGCAGTATTTT. As protein: CASSEGTATDTQYF. The rearrangement joins TRBV28 to TRBJ2-3; TRBD1 agrees at 7 bases. J lost 3 bases, V lost 5 bases, and 5 bases had no gene match. Germline values: CDR1 MDHEN, CDR2 SYDVKM. The CDR3 runs to 14 residues.

This clone was picked up one time. The chain is built from TRBV4-3 and TRBJ2-7; 12 bases are a match to TRBD2. This CDR3 region has 15 residues. Trimming at V came to 7 bases and at J to 3 bases, leaving 7 bases not matched to a gene. Germline CDR1 reads LGHNA; CDR2 reads YSLEER. The CDR3 loop is CASKASTSGGYEQYF. The CDR3 nucleotides read TGCGCCAGCAAAGCCTCGACTAGCGGGGGCTACGAGCAGTACTTC.

V and J are TRBV7-2 and TRBJ2-2, with a tentative D call TRBD1 (5 bases). Per the germline V gene, CDR1 is SGHTA and CDR2 is FQGNSA. Trimming removed 6 bases at V and 4 bases at J, with 21 bases between. The CDR3 is 17 residues long. The CDR3 loop is CASSSSHSTGATGELFF. As DNA, the CDR3 is TGTGCCAGCAGTTCAAGCCACTCCACAGGAGCCACCGGGGAGCTGTTTTTT.

This clone has only a few counts. The CDR3: CASSKGPGFYEQYF. DNA of the CDR3: TGTGCCAGCAGTAAGGGGCCAGGATTCTACGAGCAGTACTTC. The chain employs TRBV6-1 and TRBJ2-7, with a tentative D call TRBD1 (5 bases). The CDR3 length is 14 residues. Germline CDR1 MNHNS, CDR2 SASEGT. The ends were cut back, 5 bases at V and 3 bases at J, with 14 bases in the middle.

The gene calls are TRBV6-6 and TRBJ1-2, with 9 bases lining up with TRBD1. The J segment lost 5 bases and the V segment lost 5 bases, leaving 6 bases of the junction unmatched. The length of the CDR3 is 14 residues. CDR1 MNHNY and CDR2 SVGAGI come from the germline V gene (reference sequence). The CDR3 protein is CASSNRGQGYGYTF. CDR3 bases: TGTGCCAGCAGTAACAGGGGGCAAGGGTATGGCTACACCTTC.

The chain links TRBV4-3 to TRBJ2-6; 7 nucleotides line up with TRBD1. Unmatched junction bases numbered 9, after V lost 5 bases and J lost 2 bases. Per germline, CDR1 LGHNA and CDR2 YSLEER. The CDR3 covers 17 residues. CDR3 region: CASSTTTRGTGANVLTF. The CDR3 coding sequence is TGCGCCAGCAGCACCACTACCAGGGGGACTGGGGCCAACGTCCTGACTTTC.

The genes are TRBV23-1 and TRBJ2-1, with D unresolved. Being an ORF, TRBV23-1 has a function that is uncertain. The CDR3 has 16 amino acids. V lost 0 bases, J lost 0 bases, and 9 bases lay in between. This CDR3 reads CASSQSSYRSYNEQFF. CDR3 DNA: TGCGCCAGCAGTCAATCATCCTACCGCTCCTACAATGAGCAGTTCTTC.

This sequence joins TRBV5-1 and TRBJ2-5; 12 positions agree with TRBD1. The CDR3 length is 17 residues. Trimming cost V 0 bases and J 7 bases; bases outside gene matches: 10. Germline CDR1 SGHRS, CDR2 YFSETQ. The CDR3 DNA sequence: TGCGCCAGCAGCTTGGCCGCGGGACAGGGGGCGCTAGGGACCCAGTACTTC. Its protein product is CASSLAAGQGALGTQYF.

This clone was seen a single time. The chain recombines TRBV4-2 with TRBJ1-4, with D maybe TRBD1 (5 bases). CDR3 length equals 13 residues. The V end was cut by 4 bases, the J end by 8 bases, with 11 bases between. The germline CDR1 and CDR2 sequences are LGHNA and YNFKEQ. CDR3 region: CASSRGTPEKLFF. Here the CDR3 DNA reads TGTGCCAGCAGCCGTGGGACGCCAGAAAAACTGTTTTTT.

This sequence joins TRBV7-8 and TRBJ2-7, with a possible D match to TRBD2 (5 bases). Germline-derived CDR1 and CDR2 are SGHVS and FQNEAQ. The CDR3 consists of 14 residues. V was clipped by 3 bases and J by 1 base, with 10 bases between them. The CDR3 nucleotides are TGTGCCAGCAGCTTGGATAGAGGGTCCTACGAGCAGTACTTC. Protein: CASSLDRGSYEQYF.

The V and J genes are TRBV6-9 and TRBJ2-7, with D unresolved. Germline values: CDR1 MNHGY, CDR2 SVAAGI. The V and J ends lost 4 bases and 1 base respectively, with 5 bases between them. CDR3 length equals 12 residues. This chain's CDR3 is CASSFGSYEQYF. As DNA, the CDR3 is TGTGCCAGCAGTTTCGGTTCCTACGAGCAGTACTTC.

This chain uses TRBV18 with TRBJ2-2, with 9 positions matching TRBD1. Germline loops: CDR1 KGHSH, CDR2 LQKENI. J gave up 6 bases and V 0 bases, and 8 bases lay outside the gene matches. The CDR3 totals 17 residues. CDR3 region: CASSPPEQGARAGELFF. CDR3 DNA sequence: TGTGCCAGCTCACCACCGGAACAGGGGGCGCGGGCCGGGGAGCTGTTTTTT.

The chain joins TRBV6-6 to TRBJ1-5; no firm D call. Germline V gene data show CDR1 as MNHNY and CDR2 as SVGAGI (reference sequence). The V and J ends lost 2 bases and 5 bases respectively, with 7 bases between them. The CDR3 sequence is 13 residues long. CDR3 DNA: TGTGCCAGCAGTTACAACCGGGATCAGCCCCAGCATTTT. Protein sequence: CASSYNRDQPQHF.

The V gene is TRBV4-2, the J gene TRBJ2-7; no firm D call. From germline, CDR1 is LGHNA and CDR2 YNFKEQ. This CDR3 spans 13 amino acids. V lost 1 base and J lost 3, with 7 bases in between. The DNA of the CDR3 is TGTGCCAGCAGCCAAGGGGATTACTACGAGCAGTACTTC. It encodes CASSQGDYYEQYF.

The chain links TRBV6-5 to TRBJ1-1; tentative D call: TRBD1 (6 bases). This CDR3 spans 13 amino acids. Trimming took 5 bases from V and 3 from J, leaving 10 bases between them. The germline V gene encodes CDR1 MNHEY and CDR2 SVGAGI. CDR3 nucleotide sequence: TGTGCCAGCAGTACACAGGGAGACACTGAAGCTTTCTTT. Protein product: CASSTQGDTEAFF.

The rearrangement links TRBV28 to TRBJ2-3, with 11 bases lining up with TRBD1. CDR3 length: 17 residues. The germline V gene encodes CDR1 MDHEN and CDR2 SYDVKM. J was trimmed by 2 bases and V by 3 bases; bases with no gene match: 7. CDR3: CASSFGGTGGYTDTQYF. In nucleotides, the CDR3 is TGTGCCAGCAGTTTTGGGGGGACAGGGGGTTACACAGATACGCAGTATTTT.

A single count supports this clone. The DNA of the CDR3 is TGTGCCAGGTCCCGAGTAGCGGGGAGCTCCTACGAGCAGTACTTC. As protein: CARSRVAGSSYEQYF. The V call is TRBV2, the J call TRBJ2-7; 8 bases are a match to TRBD2. CDR1 is SNHLY and CDR2 is FYNNEI in the germline V gene. CDR3 length equals 15 residues. J lost 0 bases, V lost 9 bases, and 10 bases had no gene match.

The chain joins TRBV11-2 to TRBJ1-2; 8 bases map to TRBD1. CDR1 and CDR2 (germline): SGHAT, FQNNGV. Losses at the gene ends were 2 bases for V and 6 bases for J; bases not matched to a gene: 5. The CDR3 has 14 amino acids. The CDR3 bases are TGTGCCAGCAGCTTAACCTTGACAGGGGATGGCTACACCTTC. It encodes CASSLTLTGDGYTF. The full variable domain, completed using reference TRBV11-2 and TRBJ1-2, is EAGVAQSPRYKIIEKRQSVAFWCNPISGHATLYWYQQILGQGPKLLIQFQNNGVVDDSQLPKDRFSAERLKGVDSTLKIQPAKLEDSAVYLCASSLTLTGDGYTFGSGTRLTVV.

This chain joins TRBV4-2 and TRBJ2-1; D uncertain. The CDR3 extends over 16 amino acids. From germline, CDR1 is LGHNA and CDR2 YNFKEQ. Trimming pared 1 base from V and 6 bases from J, leaving 16 bases between. CDR3 loop: CASSQVKGTGLNEQFF. CDR3 DNA: TGTGCCAGCAGCCAAGTAAAGGGTACGGGCCTCAATGAGCAGTTCTTC.

The V and J genes are TRBV7-3 and TRBJ2-3; D gene ambiguous. The CDR3 spans 14 residues. CDR1 is SGHTA, CDR2 FQGTGA, per germline. V lost 5 bases to trimming and J lost 0 bases, with 9 bases between them. For the CDR3, the DNA is TGTGCCAGCAGCCCCCAGATGAGCACAGATACGCAGTATTTT. Protein: CASSPQMSTDTQYF.

The chain recombines TRBV4-2 with TRBJ2-2; TRBD1 might be the D (5 bases). V was pared by 2 bases and J by 1 base, with 8 bases between. The CDR3 has 15 residues. Germline V CDR1 and CDR2: LGHNA, YNFKEQ. The CDR3 protein is CASSQPDRNTGELFF. As DNA, the CDR3 is TGTGCCAGCAGCCAACCCGACAGGAACACCGGGGAGCTGTTTTTT.

The rearrangement uses TRBV4-3 and TRBJ1-6, with D perhaps TRBD1 (6 bases). Trimming shortened V by 4 bases and J by 6 bases, and 16 bases separated the two germline ends. Germline V CDR1 and CDR2: LGHNA, YSLEER. This CDR3 has 16 residues. The CDR3 is CASSPRTQGSNSPLHF. The CDR3 coding sequence is TGCGCCAGCAGCCCCCGGACACAGGGCAGTAATTCACCCCTCCACTTT.

The J gene is TRBJ2-1, the V gene TRBV29-1, with TRBD2 matching 7 bases. Germline CDR1 reads SQVTM; CDR2 reads ANQGSEA. This CDR3 has 15 amino acids. V gave up 1 base and J gave up 8 bases; unmatched junction bases: 11. CDR3 coding DNA: TGCAGCGTTGAAGGACTGCGGGGACTACGGGATGAGCAGTTCTTC. Its protein is CSVEGLRGLRDEQFF.

The CDR3 bases are TGTGCCAGCAGCACTAGCGGGGGGCTCCAAGAGACCCAGTACTTC. It translates to CASSTSGGLQETQYF. The gene calls are TRBV7-6 and TRBJ2-5; 12 nucleotides line up with TRBD2. The CDR3 runs 15 residues. From germline, CDR1 is SGHVS and CDR2 FNYEAQ. With 5 bases clipped from V and 1 base from J, the junction kept 2 bases outside the gene matches.